The present TCR beta chain was sequenced within a study of CD8+CD57+ T cells in acquired aplastic anemia. Overall study results and limits: Shared by patients and controls, 25 to 30 CD8+ CDR3s were abundant in patients.

Before being chosen for sequencing, patients had shown CD8+CD57+ cell expansion by flow cytometry. According to the study, genomic DNA was the template for TCR beta VDJ and CDR3 profiling. TCRdb redid the calling of the reads with MiXCR, one entry per CDR3 protein. The sample yields 200,000 or so distinct CDR3 sequences, 40% to 60% seen once. This clonotype appeared many times. Antigen specificity is unknown. The sample taken for sequencing was sorted CD4+, CD8+, or CD8+CD57+ T cells (not recorded which) from PBMCs. The TCR was taken from a human donor with aplastic anemia.

The CDR3 reads CASSPGPARGDTQYF. In nucleotides, the CDR3 is TGCGCCAGCAGCCCCGGTCCAGCCCGCGGGGATACGCAGTATTTT. The chain couples TRBV4-1 to TRBJ2-3, with a tentative D call TRBD2 (5 bases). Germline CDR1 MGHRA, CDR2 YSYEKL. V lost 4 bases, J lost 6 bases, and 17 bases lay in between. The length of the CDR3 is 15 residues.